What follows are 22 T cell receptor beta chains derived from one specimen sequenced in a study of beta chain features in type 1 diabetes. Isolated RNA was reverse transcribed in full, so expressed TCRB transcripts were sequenced. Only in-frame clones appear in the TCRdb table, and some are missing; sequencing was by immunoSEQ multiplex PCR. This table has fewer than 650,000 clones, roughly a sixth appearing once. The source material was naive CD4+ T cells from blood. The source of these receptors is a man aged 18 to 30 in good health.

This clone was picked up a small number of times. V and J are TRBV28 and TRBJ2-7; 7 bases map to TRBD1. The trim removed 4 bases at V and 1 base at J, leaving 7 bases unmatched. From germline, CDR1 is MDHEN and CDR2 SYDVKM. The CDR3 covers 15 residues. The CDR3 coding sequence is TGTGCCAGCAGTTGGGGACAGACCCTTTCCTACGAGCAGTACTTC. Its translation: CASSWGQTLSYEQYF.

This clone turned up a few times. The J gene is TRBJ2-5, the V gene TRBV5-4, with 7 bases fitting TRBD2. V lost 0 bases, J lost 2 bases, and 7 bases stayed unmatched. Germline CDR1 SGHNT, CDR2 YYREEE (reference sequence). The CDR3 totals 16 residues. The CDR3 sequence is CASSLERDSVQETQYF. Written as DNA, the CDR3 is TGTGCCAGCAGCTTGGAGCGGGATAGCGTACAAGAGACCCAGTACTTC.

The chain joins TRBV1 to TRBJ1-1. TRBV1 is a pseudogene. The CDR3 consists of 13 residues. The CDR3 reads CTSSARSGTEAFF. The CDR3 DNA follows: TGCACCAGCAGCGCCCGCTCGGGTACTGAAGCTTTCTTT.

This chain connects TRBV7-9 to TRBJ2-7; 10 bases match TRBD1. The CDR3 covers 15 residues. J lost 4 bases, V lost 3 bases, and 6 bases had no gene match. Germline values: CDR1 SEHNR, CDR2 FQNEAQ (reference sequence). DNA for the CDR3: TGTGCCAGCAGCTTCGCCGGGACAGGGGAGTACGAGCAGTACTTC. This gives the protein CASSFAGTGEYEQYF.

This clone was detected only a few times. The V call is TRBV9, the J call TRBJ2-3, with 9 bases aligning to TRBD2. Germline CDR1 reads SGDLS; CDR2 reads YYNGEE. CDR3 size: 18 residues. V trimming: 0 bases; J trimming: 2 bases; junction bases outside the gene matches: 10. CDR3 nucleotide sequence: TGTGCCAGCAGCGTAGCGTTTCTAGCGGGGTCGTTCACAGATACGCAGTATTTT. Protein: CASSVAFLAGSFTDTQYF.

This clone has more than one count but fewer than ten. This chain uses TRBV19 with TRBJ1-5, with 7 bases that match TRBD1. Germline V CDR1 and CDR2: LNHDA, SQIVND (reference sequence). This CDR3 has 15 residues. The V segment lost 3 bases and the J segment 4 bases; nucleotides outside the gene matches: 6. CDR3 loop: CASSMEGAQNQPQHF. The CDR3 DNA follows: TGTGCCAGTAGTATGGAGGGGGCCCAAAATCAGCCCCAGCATTTT.

V usage is TRBV7-9 and J usage is TRBJ1-2; no firm D call. CDR3 length equals 15 residues. From germline, CDR1 is SEHNR and CDR2 FQNEAQ (reference sequence). V lost 0 bases, J lost 7 bases, and 15 bases lay in between. The CDR3 nucleotides are TGTGCCAGCAGCTTAGCTCTGGGAGTAACTATTGGCTACACCTTC. The encoded protein is CASSLALGVTIGYTF. The full variable domain, rest sourced from reference TRBV7-9 and TRBJ1-2, is DTGVSQNPRHKITKRGQNVTFRCDPISEHNRLYWYRQTLGQGPEFLTYFQNEAQLEKSRLLSDRFSAERPKGSFSTLEIQRTEQGDSAMYLCASSLALGVTIGYTFGSGTRLTVV.

The rearrangement joins TRBV28 to TRBJ2-7; 8 nucleotides agree with TRBD1. After removal of 3 bases from V and 0 bases from J, the junction contained 4 bases not matched to a gene. Germline CDR1 and CDR2: MDHEN and SYDVKM. This CDR3 comprises 15 residues. This chain's CDR3 is CASSFRTGHSYEQYF. The CDR3 DNA reads TGTGCCAGCAGTTTCCGGACAGGGCACTCCTACGAGCAGTACTTC.

The chain has TRBV7-2 and TRBJ2-1; 7 bases agree with TRBD1. CDR1 is SGHTA, CDR2 FQGNSA, per germline. Trimming removed 7 bases from V and 4 bases from J; junction bases left unmatched: 7. CDR3 length: 14 residues. The CDR3 spells CASNPGQLYNEQFF. The CDR3 DNA is TGTGCCAGCAACCCGGGACAGCTTTACAATGAGCAGTTCTTC.

The table lists this clone with a few counts. The chain has TRBV7-2 and TRBJ2-3; a weak D match, TRBD1 (5 bases). The V gene's germline CDR1 is SGHTA and CDR2 FQGNSA. V shed 0 bases and J shed 0 bases, with 10 bases lying between them. CDR3 length equals 16 residues. The DNA for the CDR3 is TGTGCCAGCAGCTTAGCGTCTGCAGGGAGCACAGATACGCAGTATTTT. Encoded protein: CASSLASAGSTDTQYF.

The rearrangement links TRBV2 to TRBJ2-3; TRBD1 is a possible D gene (6 bases). Germline CDR1 reads SNHLY; CDR2 reads FYNNEI. V shed 3 bases and J shed 2 bases, with 12 bases lying between them. The CDR3 is 15 amino acids. The CDR3 sequence is CASSEDRPLTDTQYF. CDR3 sequence (DNA): TGTGCCAGCAGTGAGGACAGACCCCTCACAGATACGCAGTATTTT.

Only a few counts were recorded for this clone. The chain links TRBV15 to TRBJ1-1; 8 positions agree with TRBD1. In germline, CDR1 is LNHNV, CDR2 YYDKDF (reference sequence). The ends lost 5 bases at V and 6 bases at J; junction bases unmatched: 17. This CDR3 spans 17 amino acids. The DNA for the CDR3 is TGTGCCACCAGCTTAGAGGCCGCAGGGGGCCCCCCCCCTGAAGCTTTCTTT. Translation: CATSLEAAGGPPPEAFF.

The chain joins TRBV11-2 to TRBJ2-4; 13 bases agree with TRBD2. The CDR3 is 18 amino acids. Losses at the gene ends were 6 bases for V and 0 bases for J; bases not matched to a gene: 8. Germline-derived CDR1 and CDR2 are SGHAT and FQNNGV. The CDR3 sequence: CASSRTSGRLLAKNIQYF. The CDR3 nucleotides are TGTGCCAGCAGTCGGACTAGCGGGAGACTATTAGCCAAAAACATTCAGTACTTC.

The rearrangement joins TRBV7-3 to TRBJ1-4; weak D call: TRBD1 (6 bases). V lost 3 bases, J lost 4 bases, and 12 bases lay in between. The germline V gene has CDR1 SGHTA and CDR2 FQGTGA. This CDR3 is built from 15 residues. In DNA, the CDR3 is TGTGCCAGCAGCTTCGGACAGCCCAATAATGAAAAACTGTTTTTT. Protein product: CASSFGQPNNEKLFF.

In this sample, this clone turned up a few times. CDR3 amino acids: CASSPLWGSYGYTF. DNA of the CDR3: TGTGCCAGCAGTCCCCTTTGGGGGAGCTATGGCTACACCTTC. The chain has TRBV27 and TRBJ1-2; D may be TRBD1 (5 bases). With 5 bases removed from V and 4 bases from J, the gap between germline ends came to 14 bases. The CDR3 length is 14 residues. From germline, CDR1 is MNHEY and CDR2 SMNVEV (reference sequence).

V gene TRBV4-3 combines with J gene TRBJ2-6; D not certain. V lost 0 bases and J lost 2, with 8 bases in between. The CDR3 has 16 amino acids. In germline, CDR1 is LGHNA, CDR2 YSLEER. The CDR3 reads CASSQDPGTGANVLTF. The DNA of the CDR3 is TGCGCCAGCAGCCAAGATCCGGGTACTGGGGCCAACGTCCTGACTTTC.

The chain uses TRBV7-7 and TRBJ1-1, with 7 bases that match TRBD1. Trimming removed 5 bases from V and 2 bases from J; junction bases left unmatched: 8. This CDR3 spans 15 amino acids. In germline, CDR1 is SSHAT, CDR2 FNYEAQ (reference sequence). This chain's CDR3 is CASSVIDRDNTEAFF. In nucleotides, the CDR3 is TGTGCCAGCAGCGTCATCGACAGGGACAACACTGAAGCTTTCTTT.

The chain joins TRBV5-1 to TRBJ2-5; D ambiguous. V lost 2 bases to trimming and J lost 3 bases, with 8 bases between them. Germline V gives CDR1 SGHRS, CDR2 YFSETQ. This CDR3 region has 13 residues. CDR3 amino acids: CASSFGLKETQYF. CDR3 nucleotides: TGCGCCAGCAGCTTCGGGCTTAAAGAGACCCAGTACTTC.

This chain joins TRBV11-2 and TRBJ1-3; tentative D call: TRBD1 (6 bases). The CDR3 has 12 amino acids. Germline V lookup: CDR1 SGHAT, CDR2 FQNNGV. The V and J ends lost 5 bases and 4 bases respectively, with 6 bases between them. DNA of the CDR3: TGTGCCAGCAGCGACAGGGGAAACACCATATATTTT. It yields the protein CASSDRGNTIYF.

J is TRBJ2-2 and V is TRBV5-4; TRBD1 aligns across 7 bases. V trimming: 3 bases; J trimming: 3 bases; junction bases outside the gene matches: 8. The CDR3 length is 16 residues. CDR1 and CDR2 from the germline V gene are SGHNT and YYREEE (reference sequence). The CDR3 loop is CASSSRRQGDTGELFF. CDR3 coding DNA: TGTGCCAGCAGCTCGCGGCGACAGGGTGACACCGGGGAGCTGTTTTTT.

The chain is built from TRBV7-2 and TRBJ2-7; TRBD1 matches at 12 bases. CDR1 SGHTA and CDR2 FQGNSA come from the germline V gene. The CDR3 runs to 15 residues. The V gene end was trimmed by 5 bases and the J gene end by 6 bases; junction bases not matched to a gene: 8. CDR3 sequence (DNA): TGTGCCAGCAGCGGCCGGGACAGGGGGCTAGTCGAGCAGTACTTC. It codes for CASSGRDRGLVEQYF.

This clone has a handful of counts. The genes are TRBV28 and TRBJ2-6; either TRBD1 or TRBD2 may fit D (5 bases each). This CDR3 comprises 15 residues. The V end was cut by 5 bases, the J end by 2 bases, with 10 bases between. Germline CDR1 MDHEN, CDR2 SYDVKM. The CDR3 loop reads CASSTGTAGANVLTF. The CDR3 nucleotides read TGTGCCAGCAGTACGGGGACCGCTGGGGCCAACGTCCTGACTTTC.